These T cell receptor beta chains were read from a single sample in a study of T cell clonotyping in hematopoietic cell transplantation. Only in-frame clones appear in the TCRdb table, and some are missing; sequencing was by immunoSEQ multiplex PCR. The sample contains around 2,700 clones, approximately 84% of which appear only once. Specimen: peripheral blood mononuclear cells, collected 30 days after allogeneic stem cell transplant. All receptors come from a male patient aged 60-70 years who had an allogeneic stem cell transplant, so T cells may come from the graft donor. Some clones in this sample may be carry-over from other donors' samples. Each CDR3 is given with its conserved first and last residue. A D gene is named only where the DNA matches it firmly. Clone size is stated in some rows and not others, as once, few, many or a class when expanded.

16	TRBV9	.	TRBJ2-5	TRBD1	CASSEAGTGVGETQYF	TGTGCCAGCAGCGAAGCCGGGACAGGGGTAGGAGAGACCCAGTACTTC
14	TRBV5-1	few	TRBJ2-2	TRBD1	CASSEGTGIGELFF	TGCGCCAGCAGCGAGGGGACAGGGATCGGGGAGCTGTTTTTT
15	TRBV5-1	.	TRBJ1-1	.	CASSLGTVGDTEAFF	TGCGCCAGCAGCTTGGGGACAGTCGGGGACACTGAAGCTTTCTTT
14	TRBV11-2	.	TRBJ2-1	.	CASSSQDSPRYLFF	TGTGCCAGCAGCTCTCAGGACTCGCCAAGATACCTGTTCTTC
15	TRBV5-1	.	TRBJ2-1	TRBD2	CASSVTSGFNNEQFF	TGCGCCAGCAGCGTGACTAGCGGGTTTAACAATGAGCAGTTCTTC
15	TRBV7-6	.	TRBJ1-5	TRBD1	CASSFGQGAGQPQHF	TGTGCCAGCAGCTTCGGACAGGGGGCAGGTCAGCCCCAGCATTTT
14	TRBV2	.	TRBJ2-5	TRBD2	CASSERSGGETQYF	TGTGCCAGCAGTGAAAGGTCGGGGGGAGAGACCCAGTACTTC
15	TRBV4-1	.	TRBJ2-7	TRBD1	CASSQLPGQGPEQYF	TGCGCCAGCAGCCAGCTACCGGGACAGGGCCCCGAGCAGTACTTC
14	TRBV7-2	.	TRBJ2-7	.	CASSLDRYRDEQYF	TGTGCCAGCAGCTTAGACAGATACAGGGACGAGCAGTACTTC
14	TRBV4-1	few	TRBJ1-3	.	CASSQGFSGNTIYF	TGCGCCAGCAGCCAAGGGTTTTCTGGAAACACCATATATTTT
14	TRBV19	.	TRBJ2-2	.	CASSIQGRTGELFF	TGTGCCAGTAGCATCCAGGGAAGGACCGGGGAGCTGTTTTTT
12	TRBV29-1	.	TRBJ1-1	.	CSGEGGTTEAFF	TGCAGCGGTGAAGGAGGGACCACTGAAGCTTTCTTT
13	TRBV7-3	.	TRBJ2-7	.	CASSEGTTYEQYF	TGTGCCAGCAGCGAGGGGACCACCTACGAGCAGTACTTC
13	TRBV4-3	.	TRBJ2-7	.	CASSQDGGYEQYF	TGCGCCAGCAGCCAAGATGGTGGTTACGAGCAGTACTTC
14	TRBV7-9	.	TRBJ2-4	.	CASSLGGEGNIQYF	TGTGCCAGCAGCTTAGGGGGAGAAGGAAACATTCAGTACTTC
11	TRBV5-6	.	TRBJ2-7	.	CASSLQDEQYF	TGTGCCAGCAGCTTACAGGATGAGCAGTACTTC
13	TRBV19	.	TRBJ2-7	.	CASSAGQPYEQYF	TGTGCCAGTAGTGCCGGACAGCCCTACGAGCAGTACTTC
14	TRBV5-8	once	TRBJ1-4	.	CASSLNRGVGELFF	TGTGCCAGCAGCCTTAACCGGGGGGTCGGTGAACTGTTTTTT
14	TRBV6-5	.	TRBJ1-1	.	CASSYREISTEAFF	TGTGCCAGCAGCTACAGGGAGATAAGCACTGAAGCTTTCTTT
16	TRBV19	.	TRBJ2-7	TRBD1	CASSIDLGQGSDEQYF	TGTGCCAGTAGTATAGATCTAGGACAGGGTTCCGACGAGCAGTACTTC
11	TRBV30	.	TRBJ1-1	.	CAWSRHTEAFF	TGTGCCTGGAGTCGTCACACTGAAGCTTTCTTT
12	TRBV5-4	.	TRBJ2-7	.	CASSLVGYEQYF	TGTGCCAGCAGCTTGGTAGGATACGAGCAGTACTTC
15	TRBV27	.	TRBJ2-3	.	CASRVLGGMGDTQYF	TGTGCCAGCAGGGTCCTTGGGGGGATGGGAGATACGCAGTATTTT
14	TRBV27	.	TRBJ2-2	.	CASSSGLGTGELFF	TGTGCCAGCAGTTCGGGTTTGGGAACCGGGGAGCTGTTTTTT
14	TRBV6-5	.	TRBJ2-2	TRBD1	CASRAGTGAGELFF	TGTGCCAGCAGGGCCGGGACAGGGGCCGGGGAGCTGTTTTTT
11	TRBV28	.	TRBJ1-1	.	CASSLRYEAFF	TGTGCCAGCAGTTTACGGTATGAAGCTTTCTTT
15	TRBV19	.	TRBJ1-1	TRBD1	CASSTLPGQGTEAFF	TGTGCCAGTAGTACCCTACCGGGACAGGGTACTGAAGCTTTCTTT
14	TRBV5-4	.	TRBJ2-2	.	CASSPPGNGGELFF	TGTGCCAGCAGCCCCCCGGGGAACGGCGGGGAGCTGTTTTTT
15	TRBV7-2	.	TRBJ2-2	.	CASSLDQGNTGELFF	TGTGCCAGCAGCTTAGACCAAGGAAACACCGGGGAGCTGTTTTTT
15	TRBV27	.	TRBJ1-3	.	CASSLSWGGGNTIYF	TGTGCCAGCAGTTTATCGTGGGGAGGTGGAAACACCATATATTTT
14	TRBV7-3	.	TRBJ1-5	TRBD1	CASSFDRGSQPQHF	TGTGCCAGCAGCTTCGACAGGGGTAGTCAGCCCCAGCATTTT
14	TRBV19	.	TRBJ2-5	TRBD1	CASSAGQGIETQYF	TGTGCCAGTAGTGCGGGACAGGGGATCGAGACCCAGTACTTC
16	TRBV19	.	TRBJ2-1	TRBD2	CASSISGASFSNEQFF	TGTGCCAGTAGTATAAGCGGGGCCTCGTTTAGCAATGAGCAGTTCTTC
10	TRBV28	once	TRBJ1-2	.	CASSRYGYTF	TGTGCCAGCAGTCGGTATGGCTACACCTTC
14	TRBV4-1	few	TRBJ2-2	TRBD2	CASSLAGMAGELFF	TGCGCCAGCAGTCTAGCGGGAATGGCCGGGGAGCTGTTTTTT
16	TRBV9	once	TRBJ2-7	TRBD2	CASSPGGSGRNNEQYF	TGTGCCAGCAGCCCAGGAGGTAGCGGGAGAAATAACGAGCAGTACTTC
14	TRBV30	.	TRBJ2-7	.	CAWDKGQPHYEQYF	TGTGCCTGGGACAAAGGACAGCCACACTACGAGCAGTACTTC
14	TRBV19	.	TRBJ2-7	.	CASRQGQGGSEQYF	TGTGCCAGCCGGCAAGGCCAGGGAGGATCCGAGCAGTACTTC
13	TRBV30	.	TRBJ1-1	.	CAWRAGLNTEAFF	TGTGCCTGGAGAGCCGGTCTGAACACTGAAGCTTTCTTT
17	TRBV6-1	.	TRBJ2-3	TRBD2	CASSEALRLAGLDTQYF	TGTGCCAGCAGTGAAGCGCTTCGGCTAGCGGGATTAGATACGCAGTATTTT
15	TRBV9	.	TRBJ2-1	.	CASSRGPGGGNEQFF	TGTGCCAGCAGCCGTGGCCCCGGAGGGGGAAATGAGCAGTTCTTC
15	TRBV28	.	TRBJ2-7	.	CASSQRGPYSYEQYF	TGTGCCAGCAGTCAAAGGGGCCCTTATTCCTACGAGCAGTACTTC
13	TRBV7-2	.	TRBJ2-3	TRBD2	CASSTSGTSTQYF	TGTGCCAGCAGTACGTCAGGGACTAGTACGCAGTATTTT
12	TRBV7-2	.	TRBJ2-1	.	CASSFLGSEQFF	TGTGCCAGCAGCTTCCTTGGGAGTGAGCAGTTCTTC
15	TRBV4-2	.	TRBJ2-3	TRBD1	CASSQGWDSADTQYF	TGTGCCAGCAGCCAAGGGTGGGACAGTGCCGATACTCAGTATTTT
14	TRBV27	.	TRBJ2-7	TRBD2	CASRLAGGTYEQYF	TGTGCCAGCAGGCTAGCGGGAGGAACCTACGAGCAGTACTTC
14	TRBV9	.	TRBJ2-7	.	CASSVGTNPKEQYF	TGTGCCAGCAGCGTAGGGACCAACCCTAAGGAGCAGTACTTC
15	TRBV5-1	.	TRBJ2-1	.	CASSLLYPTYNEQFF	TGCGCCAGCAGCTTGCTTTACCCCACTTACAATGAGCAGTTCTTC